These 27 T cell receptor beta chains were all obtained from the same sample, sequenced in a study of OX40 agonist ivuxolimab in advanced cancers. Library preparation was by the immunoSEQ multiplex PCR assay. The table was pulled from immuneACCESS by TCRdb, which kept in-frame rearrangements only. Such tables lose some clones; where checked, under half of the loss comes from unresolved V genes, and the rest has no known cause. This sample gives about 13,000 clones in total; around 80% of them show up just once. Jointly, the top ten make up over 35% of the sample. Sequencing used CD4+ or CD8+ T cells sorted from blood, obtained in a trial of the OX40 agonist ivuxolimab. All receptors come from an adult with an advanced solid tumor such as melanoma, head and neck, liver or kidney cancer.

The chain recombines TRBV30 with TRBJ2-1, with 7 bases identical to TRBD1. CDR3 length: 13 amino acids. Germline V gene sequence: CDR1 GTSNPN, CDR2 SVGIG (reference sequence). After removal of 4 bases from V and 1 base from J, the junction contained 1 base not matched to a gene. In nucleotides, the CDR3 is TGTGCCTGGACGACAGGGTCCTACAATGAGCAGTTCTTC. Its protein is CAWTTGSYNEQFF.

The V and J genes are TRBV27 and TRBJ1-2; D is uncertain. V lost 8 bases and J 0 bases, leaving 10 bases between the germline ends. There are 13 residues in the CDR3. Germline values: CDR1 MNHEY, CDR2 SMNVEV (reference sequence). The CDR3 is CASSFQANYGYTF. CDR3 nucleotide sequence: TGTGCCAGCTCTTTCCAAGCTAACTATGGCTACACCTTC.

The chain employs TRBV10-3 and TRBJ2-4; no reliable D call. CDR1 and CDR2 (germline): ENHRY, SYGVKD. The CDR3 spans 17 residues. Between the trimmed V and J ends, which lost 0 bases and 0 bases, there was a span of 12 bases. CDR3 bases: TGTGCCATCAGTGAGTCGGCAGGCAGCCTAGCCAAAAACATTCAGTACTTC. Translation gives CAISESAGSLAKNIQYF.

This chain joins TRBV5-6 and TRBJ2-7; TRBD1 agrees at 7 bases. CDR1 and CDR2 (germline): SGHDT, YYEEEE. The V segment lost 4 bases and the J segment 5 bases; nucleotides outside the gene matches: 6. The CDR3 has 13 amino acids. CDR3 in DNA: TGTGCCAGCAGCCCACAGGGGCGGGACGAGCAGTACTTC. Residues: CASSPQGRDEQYF.

The chain has TRBV11-2 and TRBJ2-1, with D unclear. CDR1 and CDR2 (germline): SGHAT, FQNNGV. Trimming took off 5 bases at V and 10 bases at J, with 30 bases between the two ends. CDR3 length: 18 residues. Here the CDR3 reads CASSTDKRNDPSWIEQFF. The CDR3 DNA follows: TGTGCCAGCAGCACTGACAAGAGGAATGATCCCTCTTGGATAGAGCAGTTCTTC.

The rearrangement links TRBV4-1 to TRBJ1-5; D remains unclear. Germline values: CDR1 MGHRA, CDR2 YSYEKL. V lost 1 base and J 0 bases, leaving 7 bases between the germline ends. The CDR3 consists of 15 residues. The CDR3 reads CASSQVADSNQPQHF. For the CDR3, the DNA is TGCGCCAGCAGCCAAGTAGCGGATAGCAATCAGCCCCAGCATTTT.

The chain is built from TRBV11-3 and TRBJ1-1; the D is unclear. The germline gives CDR1 SGHNT, CDR2 YENEEA. This CDR3 is built from 11 residues. Trimming removed 2 bases from V and 8 bases from J, with 6 bases in between. CDR3 in amino acids: CASSLRREAFF. The CDR3 nucleotides read TGTGCCAGCAGCTTACGACGGGAAGCTTTCTTT.

In its sample, this clone was seen once. The V gene is TRBV5-6, the J gene TRBJ2-1; D is unclear. The CDR3 extends over 14 amino acids. The germline V gene has CDR1 SGHDT and CDR2 YYEEEE. V gave up 0 bases and J gave up 9 bases, with 13 bases separating them. For the CDR3, the DNA is TGTGCCAGCAGCTTGGCTCGCAGACCCAGTGAGCAGTTCTTC. Protein product: CASSLARRPSEQFF. Combining the CDR3 with reference TRBV5-6 and TRBJ2-1 gives the whole variable domain DAGVTQSPTHLIKTRGQQVTLRCSPKSGHDTVSWYQQALGQGPQFIFQYYEEEERQRGNFPDRFSGHQFPNYSSELNVNALLLGDSALYLCASSLARRPSEQFFGPGTRLTVL.

The J gene is TRBJ1-5, the V gene TRBV6-5, with D perhaps matching TRBD1 (6 bases). There are 15 residues in the CDR3. Germline lookup yields CDR1 MNHEY and CDR2 SVGAGI. The V end lost 5 bases, the J end lost 1 base, and 12 bases lay between the germline ends. The CDR3 bases are TGTGCCAGCAGTGTAGACAGGACCAGCAATCAGCCCCAGCATTTT. It is translated as CASSVDRTSNQPQHF.

This clone was recorded once. The CDR3 is CASSLGLAEIYEQYF. DNA for the CDR3: TGTGCCAGCAGCTTAGGGCTAGCGGAGATCTACGAGCAGTACTTC. The chain recombines TRBV13 with TRBJ2-7; 7 bases match TRBD2. The CDR3 sequence is 15 residues long. Per germline, CDR1 PRHDT and CDR2 FYEKMQ (reference sequence). V gave up 0 bases and J gave up 3 bases; unmatched junction bases: 5.

The chain carries TRBV9 and TRBJ2-3; the match to TRBD2 covers 14 bases. In germline, CDR1 is SGDLS, CDR2 YYNGEE. The CDR3 has 16 amino acids. Trimming removed 2 bases from V and 4 bases from J; junction bases left unmatched: 3. The CDR3 spells CASSVRLAGGPDTQYF. The CDR3 region has the DNA TGTGCCAGCAGCGTTAGACTAGCGGGAGGGCCAGATACGCAGTATTTT.

This chain connects TRBV7-9 to TRBJ2-5; the D gene is possibly TRBD2 (7 bases). Germline CDR1 SEHNR, CDR2 FQNEAQ (reference sequence). V shed 4 bases and J shed 3 bases, with 15 bases lying between them. There are 15 residues in the CDR3. The CDR3 sequence is CASSSRWGGEETQYF. In nucleotides, the CDR3 is TGTGCCAGCAGCTCCCGTTGGGGGGGCGAAGAGACCCAGTACTTC. Full variable domain (remainder filled in from reference TRBV7-9 and TRBJ2-5): DTGVSQNPRHKITKRGQNVTFRCDPISEHNRLYWYRQTLGQGPEFLTYFQNEAQLEKSRLLSDRFSAERPKGSFSTLEIQRTEQGDSAMYLCASSSRWGGEETQYFGPGTRLLVL.

The chain joins TRBV9 to TRBJ2-3; no definite D call. The CDR3 consists of 13 residues. V lost 0 bases and J lost 4, with 6 bases in between. CDR1 and CDR2 from the germline V gene are SGDLS and YYNGEE. CDR3 coding DNA: TGTGCCAGCAGCGTAGTGTCCCCAGATACGCAGTATTTT. It is translated as CASSVVSPDTQYF. The full variable domain, with the rest looked up from reference TRBV9 and TRBJ2-3, is DSGVTQTPKHLITATGQRVTLRCSPRSGDLSVYWYQQSLDQGLQFLIQYYNGEERAKGNILERFSAQQFPDLHSELNLSSLELGDSALYFCASSVVSPDTQYFGPGTRLTVL.

The chain recombines TRBV9 with TRBJ1-1; no clear D gene. Germline loops: CDR1 SGDLS, CDR2 YYNGEE. The CDR3 has 13 residues. V shed 4 bases and J shed 4 bases, with 11 bases lying between them. In DNA form, the CDR3 reads TGTGCCAGCAGCTCCTGGGAGGGCACTGAAGCTTTCTTT. It yields the protein CASSSWEGTEAFF.

This clone came up once. The chain is built from TRBV5-6 and TRBJ1-1; D ambiguous. The germline CDR1 and CDR2 sequences are SGHDT and YYEEEE. CDR3 length equals 14 residues. Trimming shortened V by 4 bases and J by 8 bases, and 18 bases separated the two germline ends. The CDR3 bases are TGTGCCAGCAGCCCTGGGAAGATAGGTGCCGAAGCTTTCTTT. It encodes CASSPGKIGAEAFF.

The genes are TRBV6-5 and TRBJ2-3, with D perhaps matching TRBD1 (6 bases). The germline V gene encodes CDR1 MNHEY and CDR2 SVGAGI. The length of the CDR3 is 15 residues. V gave up 6 bases and J gave up 0 bases, with 13 bases separating them. The CDR3 loop is CASRPDSSSTDTQYF. In DNA, the CDR3 is TGTGCCAGCAGACCGGACAGCTCTAGCACAGATACGCAGTATTTT.

The chain has TRBV19 and TRBJ1-2, with a possible D match to TRBD1 (6 bases). Looked up from germline, CDR1 is LNHDA and CDR2 is SQIVND (reference sequence). The CDR3 runs 17 residues. Trimming pared 0 bases from V and 2 bases from J, leaving 16 bases between. CDR3 in amino acids: CASSIDPRPTGNYGYTF. The CDR3 nucleotides read TGTGCCAGTAGTATAGATCCCCGACCTACAGGGAACTATGGCTACACCTTC.

V and J are TRBV18 and TRBJ2-7; D is possibly TRBD2 (6 bases). Germline V gene lookup returns CDR1 KGHSH and CDR2 LQKENI. V was shortened by 5 bases and J by 0 bases, with 14 bases between the two germline ends. This CDR3 is built from 15 residues. The CDR3 spells CASSAKGRDSYEQYF. CDR3 nucleotides: TGTGCCAGCTCAGCCAAGGGGCGGGACTCCTACGAGCAGTACTTC.

As concerns this clone: The same CDR3 can be traced to other DNA sequences in this sample. The rearrangement joins TRBV6-6 to TRBJ2-7, with TRBD1 identical over 7 bases. CDR1 and CDR2 from the germline V gene are MNHNY and SVGAGI (reference sequence). This CDR3 has 14 residues. J was trimmed by 2 bases and V by 6 bases; bases with no gene match: 7. In nucleotides, the CDR3 is TGTGCCAGCAGCGTAGGACAGGTCCCCTACGAGCAGTACTTC. Its protein product is CASSVGQVPYEQYF.

The V and J genes are TRBV5-1 and TRBJ2-2; tentatively, D is TRBD1 or TRBD2 (5 bases each). The CDR3 length is 17 residues. Looked up from germline, CDR1 is SGHRS and CDR2 is YFSETQ. V was cut by 4 bases and J by 4 bases, with 20 bases left in between. CDR3 sequence: CASSPRPGAGVTGELFF. The CDR3 coding sequence is TGCGCCAGCAGCCCCCGACCCGGGGCCGGGGTCACCGGGGAGCTGTTTTTT.

The chain employs TRBV25-1 and TRBJ1-1; 7 bases align to TRBD1. The length of the CDR3 is 13 residues. Per germline, CDR1 MGHDK and CDR2 SYGVNS. Trimming removed 5 bases from V and 7 bases from J; junction bases left unmatched: 7. CDR3: CASSIRDSREAFF. CDR3 in DNA: TGTGCCAGCAGTATCAGGGACAGTCGTGAAGCTTTCTTT.

This chain joins TRBV7-9 and TRBJ2-7; the match to TRBD1 covers 10 bases. This CDR3 has 15 residues. Germline trimming cut 3 bases from V and 2 bases from J; bases unmatched to any gene: 4. Germline CDR1 is SEHNR and CDR2 is FQNEAQ (reference sequence). The CDR3 reads CASSFQDRGTYEQYF. CDR3 nucleotides: TGTGCCAGCAGCTTCCAGGACAGGGGGACCTACGAGCAGTACTTC.

The chain has TRBV29-1 and TRBJ2-1, with D perhaps matching TRBD2 (5 bases). Trimming cost V 1 base and J 2 bases, with 21 bases left between them. Germline V CDR1 and CDR2: SQVTM, ANQGSEA. The CDR3 length is 18 residues. CDR3 DNA: TGCAGCGTTGAAGGGACCTGGACTCAGGAGACTCCCTACAATGAGCAGTTCTTC. As protein: CSVEGTWTQETPYNEQFF.

This clone was seen only a few times. V and J are TRBV30 and TRBJ1-2, with D unresolved. This CDR3 spans 11 amino acids. V lost 3 bases and J lost 6, with 8 bases in between. Germline assignment: CDR1 GTSNPN and CDR2 SVGIG (reference sequence). CDR3 sequence reads: CAWRANDGYTF. The CDR3 DNA is TGTGCCTGGAGGGCCAATGATGGCTACACCTTC.

This clone was seen only a few times. V is TRBV7-6 and J is TRBJ2-7, with D uncertain. The CDR3 extends over 12 amino acids. Trimming removed 5 bases at V and 4 bases at J, with 9 bases between. Germline V gives CDR1 SGHVS, CDR2 FNYEAQ. CDR3: CASSATRYEQYF. CDR3 DNA sequence: TGTGCCAGCAGCGCGACTCGTTACGAGCAGTACTTC.

The chain recombines TRBV5-1 with TRBJ1-2; perhaps TRBD1 as D (5 bases). Trimming stripped 0 bases from V and 6 bases from J, with 9 bases between. This CDR3 contains 13 residues. The germline V gene has CDR1 SGHRS and CDR2 YFSETQ. CDR3 sequence: CASSLGGADGYTF. In DNA, the CDR3 is TGCGCCAGCAGCTTGGGAGGGGCGGATGGCTACACCTTC.

By sample fraction, this clone is medium-sized. This rearrangement joins TRBV19 to TRBJ2-5; perhaps TRBD1 as D (6 bases). V lost 5 bases, J lost 5 bases, and 9 bases lay in between. The CDR3 extends over 12 amino acids. Germline-derived CDR1 and CDR2 are LNHDA and SQIVND (reference sequence). For the CDR3, the DNA is TGTGCCAGTAGTGTGAGGGGGGAGACCCAGTACTTC. Encoded protein: CASSVRGETQYF.